This TCR beta chain was captured in a study of cytomegalovirus exposure and HLA in healthy donors. V lost 0 bases to trimming and J lost 5 bases, with 8 bases between them. Germline V gene sequence: CDR1 SGHTA, CDR2 FQGTGA. The CDR3 is 14 residues long. The PCR contained 60 Vbeta and 13 Jbeta primers. Data came from immunoSEQ multiplex PCR; TCRdb stores just in-frame clones and leaves some out. In all, the sample yields 55,000 to 85,000 clones. What was sequenced was PBMCs. V gene TRBV7-3 combines with J gene TRBJ2-1; D is uncertain. This TCR was sampled from a female donor in good health and CMV-seropositive. The CDR3 is CASSLTRENNEQFF. As DNA, the CDR3 is TGTGCCAGCAGCTTAACGAGAGAGAACAATGAGCAGTTCTTC.